The sequence of this TCR beta chain was determined in a study of cytotoxic CD8 clonotypes in ibrutinib-treated CLL. Study-wide background: Specimens for response were gathered following a median approximately 11 months of therapy, spanning 6 to 36. General study findings and limits: Sampling times, which were not matched between the groups, differed between sustained-remission patients and progressing patients. Shared public clonotypes were rare, and on treatment they either got smaller or stayed the same.

Clones were sequenced by immunoSEQ multiplex PCR, and TCRdb holds only the in-frame ones, with some missing. This table holds about 60,000 clones, 56% found once. Investigators sourced approximately 2 micrograms of genomic DNA from cryopreserved PBMCs for TCR beta libraries. Note on this clone: What it binds is not known.

This TCR was recovered from a human donor with chronic lymphocytic leukemia. This specimen was PBMCs, taken after 24 months of ibrutinib treatment.

The CDR3 DNA sequence: TGTGCCATCAGCTACAGGGAGATAGGCGAGCAGTACTTC. Protein product: CAISYREIGEQYF. The rearrangement links TRBV10-3 to TRBJ2-7; a weak D match, TRBD1 (6 bases). Between the trimmed V and J ends, which lost 6 bases and 6 bases, there was a span of 15 bases. The CDR3 runs 13 residues. The germline CDR1 and CDR2 sequences are ENHRY and SYGVKD.